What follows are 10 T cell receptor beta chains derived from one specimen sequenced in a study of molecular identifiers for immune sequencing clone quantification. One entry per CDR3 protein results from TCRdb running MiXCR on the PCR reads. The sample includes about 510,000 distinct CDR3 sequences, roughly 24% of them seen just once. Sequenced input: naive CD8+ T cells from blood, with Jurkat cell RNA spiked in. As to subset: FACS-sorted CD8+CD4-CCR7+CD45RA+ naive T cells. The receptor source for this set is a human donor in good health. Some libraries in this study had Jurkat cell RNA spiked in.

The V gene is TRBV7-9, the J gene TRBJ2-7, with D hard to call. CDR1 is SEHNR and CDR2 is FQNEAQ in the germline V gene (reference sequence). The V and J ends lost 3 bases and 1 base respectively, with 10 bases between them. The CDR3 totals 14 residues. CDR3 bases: TGTGCCAGCAGCTTTATCATGGGGTCCTACGAGCAGTACTTC. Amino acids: CASSFIMGSYEQYF.

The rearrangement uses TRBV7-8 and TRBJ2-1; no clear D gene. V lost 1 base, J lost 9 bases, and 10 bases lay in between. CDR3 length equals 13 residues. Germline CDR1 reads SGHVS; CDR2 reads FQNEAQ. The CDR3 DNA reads TGTGCCAGCAGCTTAGATCTGACACCTGAGCAGTTCTTC. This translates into CASSLDLTPEQFF.

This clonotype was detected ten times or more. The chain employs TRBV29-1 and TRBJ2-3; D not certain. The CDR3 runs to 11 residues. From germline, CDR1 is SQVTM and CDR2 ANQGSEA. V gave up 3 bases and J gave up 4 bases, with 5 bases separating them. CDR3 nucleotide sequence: TGCAGCGTTGATGTCTCAGATACGCAGTATTTT. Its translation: CSVDVSDTQYF.

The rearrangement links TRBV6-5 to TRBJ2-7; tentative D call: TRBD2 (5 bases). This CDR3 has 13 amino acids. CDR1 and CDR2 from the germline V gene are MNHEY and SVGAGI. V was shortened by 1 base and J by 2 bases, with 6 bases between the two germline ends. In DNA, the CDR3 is TGTGCCAGCAGTTACTACGGGACCTACGAGCAGTACTTC. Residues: CASSYYGTYEQYF.

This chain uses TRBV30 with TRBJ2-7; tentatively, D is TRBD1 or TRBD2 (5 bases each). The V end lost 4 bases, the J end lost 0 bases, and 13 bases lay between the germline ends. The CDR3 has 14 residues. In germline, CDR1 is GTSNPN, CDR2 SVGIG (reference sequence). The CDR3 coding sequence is TGTGCCTGGACCTCCGGGGCGAGCTCCTACGAGCAGTACTTC. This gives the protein CAWTSGASSYEQYF.

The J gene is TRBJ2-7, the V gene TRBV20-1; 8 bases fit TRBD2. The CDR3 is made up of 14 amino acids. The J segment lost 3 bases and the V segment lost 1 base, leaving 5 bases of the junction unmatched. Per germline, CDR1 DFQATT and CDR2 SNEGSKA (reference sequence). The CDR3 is CSARASGWRYEQYF. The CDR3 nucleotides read TGCAGTGCTAGAGCTAGCGGGTGGCGCTACGAGCAGTACTTC.

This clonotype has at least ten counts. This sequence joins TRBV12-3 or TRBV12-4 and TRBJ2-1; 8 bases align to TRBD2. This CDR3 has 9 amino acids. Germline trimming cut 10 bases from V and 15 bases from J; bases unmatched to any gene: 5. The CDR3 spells CATTSGPFF. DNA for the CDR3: TGTGCCACAACTAGCGGTCCGTTCTTC.

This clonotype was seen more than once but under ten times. The CDR3 reads CASSTGTGIGEQYF. The CDR3 nucleotides read TGTGCCAGCAGTACCGGGACAGGTATTGGCGAGCAGTACTTC. This chain uses TRBV6-5 with TRBJ2-7; 8 bases align to TRBD1. Germline V gene data show CDR1 as MNHEY and CDR2 as SVGAGI. Trimming at V came to 5 bases and at J to 6 bases, leaving 9 bases not matched to a gene. The CDR3 extends over 14 amino acids.

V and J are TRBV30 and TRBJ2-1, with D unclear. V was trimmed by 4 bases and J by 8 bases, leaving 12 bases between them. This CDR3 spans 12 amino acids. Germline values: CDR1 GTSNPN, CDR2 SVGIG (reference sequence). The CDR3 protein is CAWTGSPYEQFF. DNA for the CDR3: TGTGCCTGGACGGGCTCCCCCTATGAGCAGTTCTTC.

Here the CDR3 reads CASSYSREWTDTQYF. CDR3 bases: TGTGCCAGCAGTTATTCTCGGGAGTGGACAGATACGCAGTATTTT. The J gene is TRBJ2-3, the V gene TRBV6-5, with D possibly matching TRBD2 (6 bases). The CDR3 is made up of 15 amino acids. Germline lookup yields CDR1 MNHEY and CDR2 SVGAGI. Between the trimmed V and J ends, which lost 3 bases and 3 bases, there was a span of 13 bases.